These 7 T cell receptor beta chains were sequenced from one sample in a study of CD8+CD57+ T cells in acquired aplastic anemia (dated 2018 in TCRdb). Data came from an Illumina HiSeq 2000. Profiling of TCR beta VDJ combinations and CDR3 sequences used genomic DNA as the template. Starting from the raw public reads, TCRdb applied fastp trimming at Q25, assembled clones with MiXCR and retained in-frame beta chains. For every CDR3 protein sequence, its rows merge into one entry that carries the most common genes and DNA. This sample comprises about 190,000 distinct CDR3 sequences, approximately 52% of them detected only once. Clones ranked in the top ten supply about 15% of the sample. The sample taken for sequencing was sorted CD4+, CD8+, or CD8+CD57+ T cells (not recorded which) from PBMCs. Receptors originate from a human donor in good health, serving as a control.

This clonotype appeared many times. This rearrangement joins TRBV6-4 to TRBJ2-7, with 7 bases matching TRBD2. Germline loops: CDR1 MRHNA, CDR2 SNTAGT. The CDR3 length is 12 residues. The V and J ends lost 9 bases and 3 bases, in that order; junction bases with no gene match: 5. This CDR3 is CARNGTIYEQYF. The CDR3 DNA is TGTGCCAGGAACGGGACTATCTACGAGCAGTACTTC.

With regard to this clonotype: A junction end diverges from the germline sequence, so it may reflect a read error. J is TRBJ2-5 and V is TRBV7-8, with 8 bases matching TRBD1. Germline V gives CDR1 SGHVS, CDR2 FQNEAQ. This CDR3 contains 11 residues. In DNA, the CDR3 is TGTGCCAGCAGCTTAGGGGGGCAGGGGGCTTTT. The encoded protein is CASSLGGQGAF.

This clonotype came up many times. The chain carries TRBV5-1 and TRBJ2-7, with a tentative D call TRBD2 (6 bases). The CDR3 is 15 amino acids. V dropped 0 bases and J dropped 7 bases, with 17 bases sitting between them. Germline values: CDR1 SGHRS, CDR2 YFSETQ. In nucleotides, the CDR3 is TGCGCCAGCAGCTTGGTGGGCGGAGGGGACGCTGAGCAGTACTTC. Translated, it gives CASSLVGGGDAEQYF.

This chain uses TRBV7-3 with TRBJ2-7, with 10 bases identical to TRBD1. The CDR3 has 17 residues. Looked up from germline, CDR1 is SGHTA and CDR2 is FQGTGA. The V and J ends lost 5 bases and 5 bases, in that order; junction bases with no gene match: 15. The CDR3 DNA reads TGTGCCAGCAGCATAAGTTATTCCGGGACAGGGGCCCACGAGCAGTACTTC. It translates to CASSISYSGTGAHEQYF.

This clonotype was picked up one time. Mismatch with germline at one junction end may stem from a read error. The rearrangement uses TRBV9 and TRBJ2-7; D might be TRBD1 or TRBD2, each matching 7 bases. The CDR3 is 13 residues long. CDR1 is SGDLS, CDR2 YYNGEE, per germline. The CDR3 loop reads CASSAQGDYERYF. The CDR3 bases are TGTGCCAGCAGCGCGCAGGGGGACTACGAGCGGTACTTC. Supplemented by reference TRBV9 and TRBJ2-7, the full variable domain reads DSGVTQTPKHLITATGQRVTLRCSPRSGDLSVYWYQQSLDQGLQFLIQYYNGEERAKGNILERFSAQQFPDLHSELNLSSLELGDSALYFCASSAQGDYERYFGPGTRLTVT.

In this sample, this clonotype turned up once. The CDR3 nucleotides read TGTGCCAGCAGCTTTCTAGCGGGGGAGCTGTTTTTT. Translated, it gives CASSFLAGELFF. The chain links TRBV7-2 to TRBJ2-2, with D possibly matching TRBD2 (6 bases). Trimming stripped 3 bases from V and 8 bases from J, with 7 bases between. This CDR3 region has 12 residues. The germline V gene has CDR1 SGHTA and CDR2 FQGNSA. The full variable domain, with the rest looked up from reference TRBV7-2 and TRBJ2-2, is GAGVSQSPSNKVTEKGKDVELRCDPISGHTALYWYRQSLGQGLEFLIYFQGNSAPDKSGLPSDRFSAERTGGSVSTLTIQRTQQEDSAVYLCASSFLAGELFFGEGSRLTVL.

The chain links TRBV7-2 to TRBJ1-2; D perhaps matches TRBD1 (5 bases). Germline CDR1 reads SGHTA; CDR2 reads FQGNSA. CDR3 length: 15 amino acids. V was clipped by 0 bases and J by 6 bases, with 14 bases between them. CDR3 DNA: TGTGCCAGCAGCTTAGCGGGGACTAGCCGCCATGGCTACACCTTC. It encodes CASSLAGTSRHGYTF.